The 27 T cell receptor beta chains reported below all come from one sample, sequenced in a study of blood T cell repertoires in COVID-19. Clones were sequenced by immunoSEQ multiplex PCR, and TCRdb holds only the in-frame ones, with some missing. The sample records about 59,000 clones, about 84% being singletons. Sequencing input: peripheral blood. The receptors originated from a man aged 55 to 70 with acute or convalescent COVID-19.

With respect to this clone: One junction end disagrees with the germline gene, perhaps due to a read error. The rearrangement uses TRBV2 and TRBJ2-3; 15 bases align to TRBD2. The CDR3 is made up of 14 amino acids. Germline-derived CDR1 and CDR2 are SNHLY and FYNNEI. The CDR3 DNA reads as TGTGCCAGCAGTGGGACTAGCGGGGGGGGTTTGAAGGATTTT. It codes for CASSGTSGGGLKDF.

The chain couples TRBV30 to TRBJ1-1; tentatively, D is TRBD1 (6 bases). The CDR3 is made up of 13 amino acids. In germline, CDR1 is GTSNPN, CDR2 SVGIG (reference sequence). With 5 bases removed from V and 5 bases from J, the gap between germline ends came to 15 bases. The CDR3 nucleotides are TGTGCCTGGCAAACAGGGACGTGGACTGAAGCTTTCTTT. Translation: CAWQTGTWTEAFF. The complete variable domain, with remaining parts taken from reference TRBV30 and TRBJ1-1, reads SQTIHQWPATLVQPVGSPLSLECTVEGTSNPNLYWYRQAAGRGLQLLFYSVGIGQISSEVPQNLSASRPQDRQFILSSKKLLLSDSGFYLCAWQTGTWTEAFFGQGTRLTVV.

The rearrangement links TRBV7-2 to TRBJ1-2; 8 bases are shared with TRBD1. V shed 4 bases, J shed 8 bases, and the junction held 9 bases outside the gene matches. The germline V gene encodes CDR1 SGHTA and CDR2 FQGNSA. The CDR3 totals 14 residues. The CDR3 coding sequence is TGTGCCAGCAGCTATAAGGGGACAGGCGTGGGCTACACCTTC. Translated: CASSYKGTGVGYTF.

The rearrangement links TRBV9 to TRBJ2-3; 8 nucleotides agree with TRBD2. CDR1 SGDLS and CDR2 YYNGEE come from the germline V gene. The J segment lost 0 bases and the V segment lost 2 bases, leaving 5 bases of the junction unmatched. There are 16 residues in the CDR3. CDR3 nucleotide sequence: TGTGCCAGCAGCGTGAGTCGGGGGGGCAGCACAGATACGCAGTATTTT. It translates to CASSVSRGGSTDTQYF.

The chain employs TRBV7-9 and TRBJ2-1; 11 nucleotides match TRBD2. Trimming cost V 5 bases and J 4 bases; bases outside gene matches: 10. The CDR3 sequence is 17 residues long. Germline loops: CDR1 SEHNR, CDR2 FQNEAQ (reference sequence). CDR3 sequence: CASSPALLAGGYNEQFF. The DNA of the CDR3 is TGTGCCAGCAGCCCCGCCCTTCTAGCGGGGGGTTACAATGAGCAGTTCTTC.

The J gene is TRBJ2-7, the V gene TRBV30, with TRBD1 matching over 7 bases. V was clipped by 5 bases and J by 1 base; unmatched bases: 2. Germline CDR1 reads GTSNPN; CDR2 reads SVGIG (reference sequence). CDR3 size: 12 residues. CDR3 amino acids: CAWGDSSYEQYF. CDR3 nucleotides: TGTGCCTGGGGGGACAGTTCCTACGAGCAGTACTTC.

This clone was counted once. The chain joins TRBV4-1 to TRBJ2-2; D perhaps matches TRBD2 (6 bases). Germline values: CDR1 MGHRA, CDR2 YSYEKL. V lost 3 bases to trimming and J lost 5 bases, with 22 bases between them. The CDR3 runs to 18 residues. The CDR3 loop is CASSHPLNLGGLTGELFF. CDR3 nucleotides: TGCGCCAGCAGCCACCCCCTAAATCTCGGGGGTTTAACCGGGGAGCTGTTTTTT.

The chain has TRBV19 and TRBJ1-1; 10 positions match TRBD1. From germline, CDR1 is LNHDA and CDR2 SQIVND (reference sequence). This CDR3 has 15 amino acids. V shed 6 bases and J 0 bases; nucleotides not matched to a gene: 4. CDR3 DNA sequence: TGTGCCAGTAGGGGGACAGGGGTCCTGAACACTGAAGCTTTCTTT. This sequence encodes CASRGTGVLNTEAFF.

The genes are TRBV11-3 and TRBJ2-2, with D tentatively TRBD1 (6 bases). The CDR3 is 15 residues long. V was shortened by 3 bases and J by 0 bases, with 8 bases between the two germline ends. Germline CDR1 and CDR2: SGHNT and YENEEA. The CDR3 sequence: CASSLDSANTGELFF. The CDR3 region has the DNA TGTGCCAGCAGCTTGGACAGCGCGAACACCGGGGAGCTGTTTTTT.

V usage is TRBV5-1 and J usage is TRBJ2-5, with 12 bases lining up with TRBD2. The CDR3 is made up of 16 amino acids. The germline V gene has CDR1 SGHRS and CDR2 YFSETQ. V lost 4 bases and J lost 2; bases outside the gene matches: 6. CDR3 in DNA: TGCGCCAGCAGCGGCACTAGCGGGGGGATTCAAGAGACCCAGTACTTC. Its translation is CASSGTSGGIQETQYF.

There are a few counts of this clone. The J gene is TRBJ1-1, the V gene TRBV12-3 or TRBV12-4; no clear D gene. The CDR3 extends over 13 amino acids. V was clipped by 5 bases and J by 1 base, with 8 bases between them. The CDR3 reads CASSLKPNTEAFF. CDR3 DNA sequence: TGTGCCAGCAGTCTCAAGCCGAACACTGAAGCTTTCTTT.

Only a few counts were recorded for this clone. The chain is built from TRBV3-1 (or the pseudogene TRBV3-2) and TRBJ2-3, with D unclear. The V gene's germline CDR1 is LGHDT and CDR2 YNNKEL (reference sequence). This CDR3 comprises 14 residues. V gave up 3 bases and J gave up 0 bases, with 7 bases separating them. CDR3 region: CASSQSVSTDTQYF. In nucleotides, the CDR3 is TGTGCCAGCAGCCAGTCTGTTAGCACAGATACGCAGTATTTT.

CDR3 coding DNA: TGTGCCAGCAGTTTAAGTCCGGACAGATTCTATGGCTACACCTTC. Its translation: CASSLSPDRFYGYTF. The J gene is TRBJ1-2, the V gene TRBV27; tentatively, D is TRBD1 (6 bases). Trimming cost V 2 bases and J 4 bases, with 14 bases left between them. CDR1 MNHEY and CDR2 SMNVEV come from the germline V gene (reference sequence). The CDR3 runs to 15 residues.

V usage is TRBV19 and J usage is TRBJ1-3; D remains ambiguous. The CDR3 sequence is 13 residues long. The V end lost 1 base, the J end lost 1 base, and 2 bases lay between the germline ends. Germline V CDR1 and CDR2: LNHDA, SQIVND (reference sequence). For the CDR3, the DNA is TGTGCCAGTAGTATAGCTTCTGGAAACACCATATATTTT. The encoded protein is CASSIASGNTIYF.

The CDR3 region has the DNA TGTGCCACCAGCCCTAGGGGAATGGGGGGGCAGGGAGGCTACACCTTC. It codes for CATSPRGMGGQGGYTF. The rearrangement links TRBV15 to TRBJ1-2; possibly TRBD1 for D (6 bases). The CDR3 is 16 residues long. Per the germline V gene, CDR1 is LNHNV and CDR2 is YYDKDF (reference sequence). The ends were cut back, 5 bases at V and 8 bases at J, with 24 bases in the middle. The complete variable domain, with remaining parts taken from reference TRBV15 and TRBJ1-2, reads DAMVIQNPRYQVTQFGKPVTLSCSQTLNHNVMYWYQQKSSQAPKLLFHYYDKDFNNEADTPDNFQSRRPNTSFCFLDIRSPGLGDTAMYLCATSPRGMGGQGGYTFGSGTRLTVV.

The chain joins TRBV24-1 to TRBJ2-1, with 9 nucleotides matching TRBD1. The V gene end was trimmed by 5 bases and the J gene end by 4 bases; junction bases not matched to a gene: 5. Germline CDR1 and CDR2: KGHDR and SFDVKD. The CDR3 runs to 15 residues. The CDR3 sequence is CATSVGTGRYNEQFF. DNA of the CDR3: TGTGCCACCAGTGTCGGGACAGGGAGGTACAATGAGCAGTTCTTC.

The chain uses TRBV30 and TRBJ2-2; D remains unclear. The CDR3 covers 15 residues. With 0 bases removed from V and 0 bases from J, the gap between germline ends came to 8 bases. CDR1 is GTSNPN, CDR2 SVGIG, per germline (reference sequence). This CDR3 is CAWSVRTTNTGELFF. CDR3 sequence (DNA): TGTGCCTGGAGTGTACGTACAACGAACACCGGGGAGCTGTTTTTT. Together with reference TRBV30 and TRBJ2-2, the CDR3 gives the full variable domain: SQTIHQWPATLVQPVGSPLSLECTVEGTSNPNLYWYRQAAGRGLQLLFYSVGIGQISSEVPQNLSASRPQDRQFILSSKKLLLSDSGFYLCAWSVRTTNTGELFFGEGSRLTVL.

V is TRBV3-1 (or the pseudogene TRBV3-2) and J is TRBJ1-1; possibly TRBD1 for D (6 bases). CDR1 and CDR2 (germline): LGHDT, YNNKEL (reference sequence). This CDR3 region has 13 residues. Trimming cost V 6 bases and J 6 bases, with 14 bases left between them. The CDR3 nucleotides read TGTGCCAGCAGGAGCACCGGGACACCTGAAGCTTTCTTT. As protein: CASRSTGTPEAFF.

This chain links TRBV29-1 with TRBJ1-6; D gene ambiguous. V lost 1 base to trimming and J lost 0 bases, with 13 bases between them. CDR1 SQVTM and CDR2 ANQGSEA come from the germline V gene. The CDR3 spans 17 residues. The CDR3 nucleotides read TGCAGCGTTGAAGTCCCGGGGTCAGGCTCCTATAATTCACCCCTCCACTTT. This codes for CSVEVPGSGSYNSPLHF.

The chain links TRBV30 to TRBJ2-1; D not certain. Germline loops: CDR1 GTSNPN, CDR2 SVGIG (reference sequence). V was clipped by 6 bases and J by 0 bases, with 9 bases between them. The CDR3 consists of 13 residues. In DNA, the CDR3 is TGTGCCTGTACCCGGAGCTCCTACAATGAGCAGTTCTTC. This gives the protein CACTRSSYNEQFF.

This clone was seen a few times. This sequence joins TRBV7-9 and TRBJ2-7; D remains ambiguous. Trimming stripped 3 bases from V and 7 bases from J, with 7 bases between. Germline CDR1 SEHNR, CDR2 FQNEAQ (reference sequence). The length of the CDR3 is 11 residues. The CDR3: CASSFDWEQYF. Here the CDR3 DNA reads TGTGCCAGCAGCTTTGACTGGGAGCAGTACTTC.

The chain combines TRBV5-6 with TRBJ2-5, with 8 bases lining up with TRBD1. The CDR3 length is 13 residues. Germline CDR1 reads SGHDT; CDR2 reads YYEEEE. Trimming removed 4 bases from V and 3 bases from J; junction bases left unmatched: 2. CDR3 loop: CASSAGGKETQYF. The CDR3 DNA reads TGTGCCAGCAGCGCAGGGGGCAAAGAGACCCAGTACTTC.

The chain carries TRBV5-6 and TRBJ2-6; a possible D gene is TRBD1 (5 bases). Germline V gives CDR1 SGHDT, CDR2 YYEEEE. V lost 4 bases and J lost 4, with 15 bases in between. The CDR3 length is 16 residues. The CDR3 DNA sequence: TGTGCCAGCAGCCGGAGCGCAGGGTCCGGGGCCAACGTCCTGACTTTC. The encoded protein is CASSRSAGSGANVLTF.

On this clone itself: One junction end does not reproduce the germline sequence, and a read error may be involved. This rearrangement joins TRBV10-1 to TRBJ2-1; 7 positions agree with TRBD1. Germline V CDR1 and CDR2: WNHNN, SYGVQD (reference sequence). There are 12 residues in the CDR3. CDR3 region: CASSRQGTERVF. In nucleotides, the CDR3 is TGCGCCAGCAGTCGACAGGGAACGGAGCGTGTCTTC.

The CDR3 protein is CASSKADTGLSFKGETQYF. CDR3 nucleotides: TGTGCCAGCAGCAAAGCCGATACGGGTCTTTCTTTTAAGGGGGAGACCCAGTACTTC. The rearrangement links TRBV21-1 to TRBJ2-5; the table's D gene call, TRBD1, was not cross checked with the DNA. TRBV21-1 is labeled a pseudogene. The CDR3 consists of 19 residues.

This rearrangement joins TRBV19 to TRBJ2-5; the match to TRBD1 covers 8 bases. Trimming at V came to 6 bases and at J to 4 bases, leaving 4 bases not matched to a gene. Per germline, CDR1 LNHDA and CDR2 SQIVND (reference sequence). The CDR3 is 13 residues long. The DNA for the CDR3 is TGTGCCAGTAGAACCGACAGGGGAGAGACCCAGTACTTC. Protein sequence: CASRTDRGETQYF.

The V gene is TRBV30, the J gene TRBJ1-2, with no clear D. The CDR3 covers 15 residues. V dropped 6 bases and J dropped 1 base, with 18 bases sitting between them. Germline V lookup: CDR1 GTSNPN, CDR2 SVGIG (reference sequence). The chain's CDR3 is CACPQGGAYNYGYTF. DNA of the CDR3: TGTGCCTGCCCCCAAGGCGGAGCCTATAACTATGGCTACACCTTC.